This T cell receptor (beta chain) was documented in a study of cytomegalovirus exposure and HLA in healthy donors. PCR involved 60 Vbeta and 13 Jbeta primers. Libraries were prepared by immunoSEQ multiplex PCR; TCRdb keeps only in-frame clonotypes and omits some of them. Of approximately 78,000 clones in the sample, 65% to 70% are singletons; the top ten hold about 20%. The CDR3 contains 13 residues. Trimming took 0 bases from V and 5 from J, leaving 5 bases between them. Germline CDR1 is MGHRA and CDR2 is YSYEKL. The chain carries TRBV4-1 and TRBJ1-5; D is unresolved. This TCR was sampled from a man aged 40-49 years in good health and CMV-seropositive. Input material: PBMCs. The CDR3 sequence is CASSQDLYQPQHF. CDR3 nucleotide sequence: TGCGCCAGCAGCCAAGACCTGTATCAGCCCCAGCATTTT.